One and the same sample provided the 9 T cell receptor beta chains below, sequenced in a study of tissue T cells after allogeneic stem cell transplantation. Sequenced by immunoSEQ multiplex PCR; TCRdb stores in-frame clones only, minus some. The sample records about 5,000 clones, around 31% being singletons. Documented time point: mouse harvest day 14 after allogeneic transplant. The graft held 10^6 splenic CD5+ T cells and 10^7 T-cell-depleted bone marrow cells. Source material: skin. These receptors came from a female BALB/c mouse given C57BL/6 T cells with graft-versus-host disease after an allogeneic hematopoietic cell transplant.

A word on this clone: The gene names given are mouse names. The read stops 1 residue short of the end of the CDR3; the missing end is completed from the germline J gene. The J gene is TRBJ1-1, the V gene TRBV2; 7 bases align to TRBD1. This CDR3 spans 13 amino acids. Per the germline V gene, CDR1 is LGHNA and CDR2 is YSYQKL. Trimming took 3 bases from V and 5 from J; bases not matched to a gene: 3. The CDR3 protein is CASSHNRGTEVFF. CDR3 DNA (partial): TGTGCCAGCAGCCACAACAGGGGAACAGAAGTCTTC. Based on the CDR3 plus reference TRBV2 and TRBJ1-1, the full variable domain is DPKIIQKPKYLVAVTGSEKILICEQYLGHNAMYWYRQSAKKPLEFMFSYSYQKLMDNQTASSRFQPQSSKKNHLDLQITALKPDDSATYFCASSHNRGTEVFFGKGTRLTVV.

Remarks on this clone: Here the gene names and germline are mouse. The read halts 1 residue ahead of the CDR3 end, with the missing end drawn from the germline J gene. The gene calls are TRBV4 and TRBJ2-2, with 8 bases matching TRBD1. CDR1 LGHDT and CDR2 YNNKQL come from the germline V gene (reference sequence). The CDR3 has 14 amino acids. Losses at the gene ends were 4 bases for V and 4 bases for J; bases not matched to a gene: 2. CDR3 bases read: TGTGCCAGCAGCTTGACAGGGGCCACCGGGCAGCTCTAC. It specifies CASSLTGATGQLY. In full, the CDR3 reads CASSLTGATGQLYF.

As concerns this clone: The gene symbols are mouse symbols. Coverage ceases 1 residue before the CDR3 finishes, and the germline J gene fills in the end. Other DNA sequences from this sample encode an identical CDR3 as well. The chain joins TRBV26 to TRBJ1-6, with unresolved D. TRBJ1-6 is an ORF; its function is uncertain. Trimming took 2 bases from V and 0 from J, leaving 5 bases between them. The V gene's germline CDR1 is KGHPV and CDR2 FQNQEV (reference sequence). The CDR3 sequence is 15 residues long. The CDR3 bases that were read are TGTGCCAGCAGTCTGACAGATTCCTATAATTCGCCCCTCTAC. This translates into CASSLTDSYNSPLY. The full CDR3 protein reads CASSLTDSYNSPLYF.

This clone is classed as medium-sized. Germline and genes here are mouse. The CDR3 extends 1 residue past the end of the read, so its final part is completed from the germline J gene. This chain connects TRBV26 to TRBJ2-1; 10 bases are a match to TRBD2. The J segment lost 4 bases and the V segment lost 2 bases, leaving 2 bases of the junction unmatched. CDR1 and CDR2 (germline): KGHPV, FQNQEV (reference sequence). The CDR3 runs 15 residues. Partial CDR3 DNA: TGTGCCAGCAGTCTGGCGGGACTGGGGTATGCTGAGCAGTTC. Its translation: CASSLAGLGYAEQF. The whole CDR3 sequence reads CASSLAGLGYAEQFF.

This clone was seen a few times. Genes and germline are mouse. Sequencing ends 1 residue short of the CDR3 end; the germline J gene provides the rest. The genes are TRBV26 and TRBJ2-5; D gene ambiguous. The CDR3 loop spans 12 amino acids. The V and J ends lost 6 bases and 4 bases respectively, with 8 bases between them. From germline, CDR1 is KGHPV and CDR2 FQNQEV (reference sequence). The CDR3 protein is CASSLFKDTQYF. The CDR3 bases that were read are TGTGCCAGCAGCCTTTTCAAAGACACCCAGTAC.

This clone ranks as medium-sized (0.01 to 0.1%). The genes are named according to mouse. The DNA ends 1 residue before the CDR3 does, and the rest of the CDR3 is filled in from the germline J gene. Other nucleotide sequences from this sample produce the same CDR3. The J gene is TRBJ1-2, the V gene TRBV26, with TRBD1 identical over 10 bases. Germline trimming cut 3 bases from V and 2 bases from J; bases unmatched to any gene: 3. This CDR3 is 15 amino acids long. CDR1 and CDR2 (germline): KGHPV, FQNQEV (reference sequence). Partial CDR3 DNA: TGTGCCAGCAGTCTTCCGGGACAGGGGAACTCCGACTACACC. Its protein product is CASSLPGQGNSDYT. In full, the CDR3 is CASSLPGQGNSDYTF.

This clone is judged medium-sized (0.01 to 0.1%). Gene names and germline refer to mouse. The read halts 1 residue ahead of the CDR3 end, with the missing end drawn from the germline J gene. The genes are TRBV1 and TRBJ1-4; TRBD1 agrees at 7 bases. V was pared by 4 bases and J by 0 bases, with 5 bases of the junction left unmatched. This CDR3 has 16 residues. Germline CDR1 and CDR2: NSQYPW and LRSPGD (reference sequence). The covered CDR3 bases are TGCACCTGCAGTGTCCGGGACAGATTTTCCAACGAAAGATTATTT. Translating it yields CTCSVRDRFSNERLF. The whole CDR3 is CTCSVRDRFSNERLFF.

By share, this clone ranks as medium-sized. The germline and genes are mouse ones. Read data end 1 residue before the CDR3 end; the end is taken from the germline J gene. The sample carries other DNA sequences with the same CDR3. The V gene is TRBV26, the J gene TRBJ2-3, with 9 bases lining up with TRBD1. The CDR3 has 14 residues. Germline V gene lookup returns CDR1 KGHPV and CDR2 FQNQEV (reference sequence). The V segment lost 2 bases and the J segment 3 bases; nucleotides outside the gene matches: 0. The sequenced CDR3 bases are TGTGCCAGCAGTCTGGGACAGGGGGCAGAAACGCTGTAT. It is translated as CASSLGQGAETLY. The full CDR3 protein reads CASSLGQGAETLYF.

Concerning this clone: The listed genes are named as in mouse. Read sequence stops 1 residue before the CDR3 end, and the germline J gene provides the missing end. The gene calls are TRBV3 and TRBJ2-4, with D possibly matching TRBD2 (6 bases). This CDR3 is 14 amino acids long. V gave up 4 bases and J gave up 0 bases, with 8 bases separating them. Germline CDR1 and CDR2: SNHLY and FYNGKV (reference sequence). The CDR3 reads CASSSTGSQNTLYF. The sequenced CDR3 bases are TGTGCCAGCAGCTCGACTGGTAGTCAAAACACCTTGTAC.